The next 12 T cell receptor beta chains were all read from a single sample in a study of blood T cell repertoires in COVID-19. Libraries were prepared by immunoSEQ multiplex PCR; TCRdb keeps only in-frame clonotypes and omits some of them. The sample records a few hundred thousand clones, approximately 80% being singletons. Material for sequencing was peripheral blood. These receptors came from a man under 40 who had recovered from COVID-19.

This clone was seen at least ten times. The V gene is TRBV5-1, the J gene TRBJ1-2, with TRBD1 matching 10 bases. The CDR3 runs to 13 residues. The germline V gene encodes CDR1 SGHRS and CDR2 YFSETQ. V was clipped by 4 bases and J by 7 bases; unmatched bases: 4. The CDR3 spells CASSVGTGAGYTF. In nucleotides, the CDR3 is TGCGCCAGCAGCGTCGGGACAGGGGCTGGCTACACCTTC.

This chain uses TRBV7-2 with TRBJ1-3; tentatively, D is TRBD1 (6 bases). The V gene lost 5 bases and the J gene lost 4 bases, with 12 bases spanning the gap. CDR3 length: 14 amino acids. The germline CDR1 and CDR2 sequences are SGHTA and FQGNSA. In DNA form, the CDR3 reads TGTGCCAGCAGCCAGACGGGGACAGGAAACACCATATATTTT. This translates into CASSQTGTGNTIYF.

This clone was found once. The CDR3 DNA follows: TGTGCCAGCAGCGTAGGAATGGGGACAGGGCAAGAGACCCAGTACTTC. Its translation: CASSVGMGTGQETQYF. The genes are TRBV9 and TRBJ2-5, with 9 bases lining up with TRBD1. V trimming: 0 bases; J trimming: 2 bases; junction bases outside the gene matches: 5. This CDR3 is 16 amino acids long. CDR1 and CDR2 (germline): SGDLS, YYNGEE.

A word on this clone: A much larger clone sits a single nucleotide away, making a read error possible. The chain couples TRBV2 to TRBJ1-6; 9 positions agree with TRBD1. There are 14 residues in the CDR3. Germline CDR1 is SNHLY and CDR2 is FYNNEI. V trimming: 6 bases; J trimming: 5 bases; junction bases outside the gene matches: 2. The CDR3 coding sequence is TGTGCCAGCAGCGACAGGGGGGATAATTCACCCCTCCACTTT. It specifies CASSDRGDNSPLHF.

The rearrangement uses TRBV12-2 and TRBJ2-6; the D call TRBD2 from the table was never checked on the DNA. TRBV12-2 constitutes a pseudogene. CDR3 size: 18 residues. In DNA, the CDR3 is TGTGCAAGTCGGTTATGGTCCGGGGGACGTACTGGGGCCAACGTCCTGACTTTC. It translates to CASRLWSGGRTGANVLTF.

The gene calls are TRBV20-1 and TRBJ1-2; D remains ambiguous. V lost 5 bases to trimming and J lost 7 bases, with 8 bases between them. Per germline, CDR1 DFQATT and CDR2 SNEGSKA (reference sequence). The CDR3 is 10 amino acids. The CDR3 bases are TGCAGTGCTGCCTACCCTGGCTACACCTTC. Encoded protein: CSAAYPGYTF.

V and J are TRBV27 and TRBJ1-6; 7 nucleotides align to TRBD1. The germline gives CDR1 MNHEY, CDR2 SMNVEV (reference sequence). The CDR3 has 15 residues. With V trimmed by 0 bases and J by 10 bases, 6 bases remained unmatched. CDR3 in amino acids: CASSLSDRVHSPLHF. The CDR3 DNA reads TGTGCCAGCAGTTTATCCGACAGGGTCCACTCACCCCTCCACTTT.

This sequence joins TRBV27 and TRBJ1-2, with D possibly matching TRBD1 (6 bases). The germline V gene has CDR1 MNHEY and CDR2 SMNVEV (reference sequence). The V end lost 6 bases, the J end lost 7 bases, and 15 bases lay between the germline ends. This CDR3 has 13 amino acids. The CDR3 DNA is TGTGCCAGCAGATCTCAGGGGTGGGGTGGCTACACCTTC. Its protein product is CASRSQGWGGYTF.

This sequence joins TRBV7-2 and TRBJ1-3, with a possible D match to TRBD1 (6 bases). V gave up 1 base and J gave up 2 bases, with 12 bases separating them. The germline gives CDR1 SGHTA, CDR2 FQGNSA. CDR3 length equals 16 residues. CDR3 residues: CASSLVTGPTGNTIYF. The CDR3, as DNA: TGTGCCAGCAGCTTAGTTACAGGGCCCACTGGAAACACCATATATTTT. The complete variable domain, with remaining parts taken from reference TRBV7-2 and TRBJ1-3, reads GAGVSQSPSNKVTEKGKDVELRCDPISGHTALYWYRQSLGQGLEFLIYFQGNSAPDKSGLPSDRFSAERTGGSVSTLTIQRTQQEDSAVYLCASSLVTGPTGNTIYFGEGSWLTVV.

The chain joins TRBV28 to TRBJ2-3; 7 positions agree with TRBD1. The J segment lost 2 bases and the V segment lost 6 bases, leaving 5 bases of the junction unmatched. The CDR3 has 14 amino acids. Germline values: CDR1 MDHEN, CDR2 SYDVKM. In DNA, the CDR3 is TGTGCCAGCAGCCGACAGGGTGTCACAGATACGCAGTATTTT. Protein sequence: CASSRQGVTDTQYF.

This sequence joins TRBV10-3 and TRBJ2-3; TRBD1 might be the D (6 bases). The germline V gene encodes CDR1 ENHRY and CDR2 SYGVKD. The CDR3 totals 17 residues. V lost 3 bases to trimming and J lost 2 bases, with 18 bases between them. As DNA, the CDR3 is TGTGCCATCAGTGACCCTCGGACAGAACGAAACACAGATACGCAGTATTTT. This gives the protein CAISDPRTERNTDTQYF.

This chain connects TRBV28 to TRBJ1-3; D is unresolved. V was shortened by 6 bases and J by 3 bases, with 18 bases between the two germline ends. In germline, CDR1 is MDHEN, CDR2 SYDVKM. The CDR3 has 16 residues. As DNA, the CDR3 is TGTGCCAGCAGCCTAAGCGAGGCGTTGAGTGGAAACACCATATATTTT. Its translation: CASSLSEALSGNTIYF.